The T cell receptor (beta chain) described here comes from a study of T cell responses to AZD1222 COVID-19 vaccine. Study results and limitations: Nearly half of spike-specific TCRs reportedly target unmutated variant regions. At 160-218 and 743-854, vaccine-associated CD4 TCRs were dominant, and they spanned spike.

About this clone: The antigen is unknown.

Method: immunoSEQ multiplex PCR; TCRdb's copy keeps in-frame clones and lacks some. The sample lists 50,000 to 60,000 clones; about 80% were seen once. Pooled samples include second doses given at about 4 or 12 weeks. The germline V and J ends were trimmed by 0 bases and 6 bases, with 13 bases remaining between them. This CDR3 has 14 residues. Germline V gene sequence: CDR1 SGHRS, CDR2 YFSETQ. The specimen comprised peripheral blood, sampled 28 days after the second AZD1222 dose. The TCR originated in an adult who received the AZD1222 COVID-19 vaccine. The chain joins TRBV5-1 to TRBJ2-7; D is possibly TRBD1 (6 bases). CDR3 loop: CASSLEGRGGEQYV. In nucleotides, the CDR3 is TGCGCCAGCAGCTTGGAAGGGAGAGGGGGCGAGCAGTACGTC.